This T cell receptor beta chain was sequenced during a study of shared clonotypes between healthy human individuals. TCRdb keeps only in-frame clones here, not all; method: immunoSEQ multiplex PCR. The sample has about a million clones, more than 65% seen once. The CDR3 length is 13 residues. Germline assignment: CDR1 SGHNT and CDR2 YYREEE (reference sequence). V dropped 5 bases and J dropped 5 bases, with 11 bases sitting between them. This clone was seen just once. V is TRBV5-4 and J is TRBJ2-1; TRBD2 might be the D (5 bases). The source is a man in his late teens or twenties in good health. Sequencing used memory CD4+ T cells sorted from blood. Regarding subset: CD45RA-negative fraction. CDR3 DNA: TGTGCCAGCAGTTCGGACTTTAACAATGAGCAGTTCTTC. Protein: CASSSDFNNEQFF.